Each of the 18 T cell receptor beta chains below was sequenced from the same sample in a study of chemoradiotherapy in HPV16-positive cancers. The data were produced by immunoSEQ multiplex PCR, yet TCRdb's version contains in-frame clones alone and is incomplete. The sample lists under 35,000 clones; roughly 92% were seen once. Sample: blood, taken from a patient who underwent chemoradiotherapy. The receptors shown here come from a human donor with HPV-associated anogenital cancer.

The chain uses TRBV19 and TRBJ2-1; D assignment may be TRBD1 or TRBD2 (7 bases each). Germline CDR1 LNHDA, CDR2 SQIVND (reference sequence). This CDR3 contains 16 residues. With 6 bases removed from V and 6 bases from J, the gap between germline ends came to 21 bases. CDR3 residues: CASRDLSGGDFNEQFF. The DNA of the CDR3 is TGTGCCAGTAGGGACCTGTCAGGGGGGGATTTCAATGAGCAGTTCTTC.

Here the CDR3 reads CASSFLRDEQFF. The CDR3 region has the DNA TGTGCCAGCAGCTTTCTCCGGGATGAGCAGTTCTTC. This chain connects TRBV7-9 to TRBJ2-1, with D uncertain. Trimming took off 3 bases at V and 8 bases at J, with 8 bases between the two ends. Germline-derived CDR1 and CDR2 are SEHNR and FQNEAQ (reference sequence). This CDR3 spans 12 amino acids.

The V gene is TRBV7-2, the J gene TRBJ1-5; TRBD1 is a possible D gene (5 bases). Germline V gives CDR1 SGHTA, CDR2 FQGNSA. Between the trimmed V and J ends, which lost 5 bases and 7 bases, there was a span of 18 bases. The CDR3 consists of 15 residues. Here the CDR3 reads CASSQFQGSLQPQHF. CDR3 nucleotides: TGTGCCAGCAGCCAATTCCAGGGATCGTTGCAGCCCCAGCATTTT.

CDR3 in DNA: TGCAGCGTTGACGCGGGTCAGATCACAGATACGCAGTATTTT. Translating it yields CSVDAGQITDTQYF. The chain recombines TRBV29-1 with TRBJ2-3; possible D gene TRBD2, 5 bases. Germline lookup yields CDR1 SQVTM and CDR2 ANQGSEA. This CDR3 region has 14 residues. The germline V and J ends were trimmed by 3 bases and 2 bases, with 12 bases remaining between them.

This chain joins TRBV7-9 and TRBJ2-3, with 11 bases lining up with TRBD2. The V segment lost 0 bases and the J segment 6 bases; nucleotides outside the gene matches: 5. Per germline, CDR1 SEHNR and CDR2 FQNEAQ (reference sequence). The CDR3 runs to 16 residues. Written as DNA, the CDR3 is TGTGCCAGCAGCTTAGCTCTAGCGGGGGGTCAGGATACGCAGTATTTT. Translation: CASSLALAGGQDTQYF.

The chain has TRBV4-1 and TRBJ2-5; D is ambiguous. CDR3 size: 16 residues. Per germline, CDR1 MGHRA and CDR2 YSYEKL. The V end was cut by 1 base, the J end by 5 bases, with 17 bases between. The CDR3 protein is CASSQVRAVNSETQYF. As DNA, the CDR3 is TGCGCCAGCAGCCAAGTTCGTGCGGTAAATAGCGAGACCCAGTACTTC.

V and J are TRBV5-4 and TRBJ2-2; D is ambiguous. The germline V and J ends were trimmed by 1 base and 6 bases, with 7 bases remaining between them. Germline CDR1 SGHNT, CDR2 YYREEE (reference sequence). This CDR3 contains 13 residues. The CDR3 nucleotides are TGTGCCAGCAGCTTGAATATTCCCGGGGAGCTGTTTTTT. Translated, it gives CASSLNIPGELFF.

The count of this clone is one. In nucleotides, the CDR3 is TGTGCCAGTAGTATCGGACAGGGGAGGATTCAGCCCCAGCATTTT. It yields the protein CASSIGQGRIQPQHF. This chain uses TRBV19 with TRBJ1-5; 9 bases fit TRBD1. Germline V lookup: CDR1 LNHDA, CDR2 SQIVND (reference sequence). V shed 3 bases and J 6 bases; nucleotides not matched to a gene: 6. This CDR3 comprises 15 residues.

The V gene is TRBV11-3, the J gene TRBJ2-7; D might be TRBD1 or TRBD2, each matching 6 bases. The V and J ends lost 2 bases and 6 bases respectively, with 8 bases between them. CDR1 SGHNT and CDR2 YENEEA come from the germline V gene. This CDR3 has 12 amino acids. CDR3 in amino acids: CASSLSGAEQYF. CDR3 coding DNA: TGTGCCAGCAGCTTATCGGGGGCCGAGCAGTACTTC.

This clone appeared a single time. J is TRBJ1-1 and V is TRBV7-9; the D gene is possibly TRBD1 (5 bases). This CDR3 region has 15 residues. Germline V gives CDR1 SEHNR, CDR2 FQNEAQ (reference sequence). V was clipped by 5 bases and J by 4 bases, with 17 bases between them. The CDR3 protein is CASSTWDRRSTEAFF. DNA of the CDR3: TGTGCCAGCAGCACTTGGGACCGGAGGAGCACTGAAGCTTTCTTT.

The chain recombines TRBV4-1 with TRBJ2-2; 10 bases align to TRBD1. This CDR3 is 16 amino acids long. Germline CDR1 reads MGHRA; CDR2 reads YSYEKL. The V and J ends lost 3 bases and 7 bases, in that order; junction bases with no gene match: 8. The CDR3 loop is CASSQPTGGYGGELFF. The DNA of the CDR3 is TGCGCCAGCAGCCAGCCGACAGGGGGCTACGGCGGGGAGCTGTTTTTT.

This clone was seen once. This chain connects TRBV4-1 to TRBJ1-5; D is undetermined. CDR3 length: 14 residues. V was clipped by 1 base and J by 4 bases, with 8 bases between them. Per the germline V gene, CDR1 is MGHRA and CDR2 is YSYEKL. CDR3 sequence reads: CASSQARGNQPQHF. The CDR3, as DNA: TGCGCCAGCAGCCAAGCCCGGGGAAATCAGCCCCAGCATTTT.

The V and J genes are TRBV28 and TRBJ2-7; 9 nucleotides agree with TRBD1. CDR1 is MDHEN, CDR2 SYDVKM, per germline. This CDR3 is built from 15 residues. With V trimmed by 6 bases and J by 4 bases, 10 bases remained unmatched. The CDR3 DNA sequence: TGTGCCAGCAGCCCGGGGACAGGGTACTCTTACGAGCAGTACTTC. It codes for CASSPGTGYSYEQYF.

The chain couples TRBV19 to TRBJ2-7, with TRBD1 identical over 8 bases. V was pared by 6 bases and J by 4 bases, with 11 bases of the junction left unmatched. CDR3 length equals 15 residues. CDR1 is LNHDA and CDR2 is SQIVND in the germline V gene (reference sequence). Here the CDR3 reads CASRVSGTGLYEQYF. CDR3 DNA: TGTGCCAGTAGAGTATCCGGGACAGGCCTTTACGAGCAGTACTTC.

The chain combines TRBV6-5 with TRBJ1-2; maybe TRBD1 (6 bases). Germline V lookup: CDR1 MNHEY, CDR2 SVGAGI. This CDR3 spans 14 amino acids. Trimming removed 6 bases at V and 4 bases at J, with 15 bases between. Here the CDR3 DNA reads TGTGCCAGCAGCAAGAGAGCAGGGGTCTATGGCTACACCTTC. Residues: CASSKRAGVYGYTF.

The genes are TRBV7-6 and TRBJ1-5; D is uncertain. Trimming removed 5 bases from V and 3 bases from J, with 5 bases in between. CDR3 length: 12 amino acids. Per germline, CDR1 SGHVS and CDR2 FNYEAQ. DNA for the CDR3: TGTGCCAGCAGCCGATTCAATCAGCCCCAGCATTTT. Encoded protein: CASSRFNQPQHF.

The chain has TRBV7-2 and TRBJ2-4, with unresolved D. Trimming took off 5 bases at V and 7 bases at J, with 6 bases between the two ends. There are 11 residues in the CDR3. Germline-derived CDR1 and CDR2 are SGHTA and FQGNSA. CDR3 in amino acids: CASSHQNIQYF. In nucleotides, the CDR3 is TGTGCCAGCAGCCACCAGAACATTCAGTACTTC.

CDR3 sequence (DNA): TGCAGCGCGCGGACAGATAGCACAGATACGCAGTATTTT. Translated, it gives CSARTDSTDTQYF. The rearrangement links TRBV29-1 to TRBJ2-3; D perhaps matches TRBD1 (6 bases). This CDR3 comprises 13 residues. V was cut by 7 bases and J by 0 bases, with 11 bases left in between. CDR1 is SQVTM, CDR2 ANQGSEA, per germline.